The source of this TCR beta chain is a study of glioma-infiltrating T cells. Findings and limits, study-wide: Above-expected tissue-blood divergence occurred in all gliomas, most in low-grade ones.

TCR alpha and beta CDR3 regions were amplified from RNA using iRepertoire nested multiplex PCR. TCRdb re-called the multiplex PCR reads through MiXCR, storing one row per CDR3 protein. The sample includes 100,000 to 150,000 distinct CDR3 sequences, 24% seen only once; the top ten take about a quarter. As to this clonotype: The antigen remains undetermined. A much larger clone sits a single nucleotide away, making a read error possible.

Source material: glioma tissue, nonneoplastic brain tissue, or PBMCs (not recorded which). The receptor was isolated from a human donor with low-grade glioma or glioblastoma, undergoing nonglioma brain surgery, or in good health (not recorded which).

The CDR3 nucleotides are TGTGCCAGCAACGACCAGGGGGTCACTAAAGCTTTCTTT. Its protein is CASNDQGVTKAFF. The V and J genes are TRBV6-1 and TRBJ1-1; 7 bases are a match to TRBD1. The CDR3 has 13 residues. Germline CDR1 reads MNHNS; CDR2 reads SASEGT.